The clone carrying this T cell receptor beta chain was found many times. Antigen: not known. In germline, CDR1 is SGDLS, CDR2 YYNGEE. V lost 4 bases to trimming and J lost 1 base, with 12 bases between them. The CDR3 totals 15 residues. Constant-region reverse primers amplified full-length variable regions, followed by semi-nested Nested Universal Primer A PCR. A single record per CDR3 protein comes from TCRdb applying MiXCR to the 5' RACE reads. The table lists approximately 37,000 distinct CDR3 sequences, approximately 17% of them singletons. CD25-based Treg depletion was applied to purified naive CD4+ T cells. Study outcomes and limitations: Tumor Tregs overlapped most with tumor, then blood, naive CD4+ cells. Whole repertoires were not studied in the larger cohort, only one V-J beta rearrangement.

The sequenced sample was naive CD4+ T cells sorted from a lymph node. Subset described: naive CD4+ T cells, CD4+CD45RA+CD25-. This TCR was recovered from a female donor with breast cancer. V and J are TRBV9 and TRBJ1-5; D not certain. The CDR3 DNA reads as TGTGCCAGCAGCTATGCCGGGGAAAGCAATCAGCCCCAGCATTTT. Its protein product is CASSYAGESNQPQHF. Full variable domain (outside the CDR3, taken from reference TRBV9 and TRBJ1-5): DSGVTQTPKHLITATGQRVTLRCSPRSGDLSVYWYQQSLDQGLQFLIQYYNGEERAKGNILERFSAQQFPDLHSELNLSSLELGDSALYFCASSYAGESNQPQHFGDGTRLSIL.